The clone carrying this T cell receptor beta chain came up many times. The target antigen is unknown. V lost 3 bases, J lost 4 bases, and 17 bases lay in between. Germline CDR1 reads SGHTA; CDR2 reads FQGTGA. The CDR3 covers 16 residues. The data belong to a study of T cells after yellow fever vaccination. Overall study context: Low-cell-number fractions underwent preparation using SMART-Seq v4 Ultra Low Input. Study conclusions and caveats: The secondary response was weaker, and its peak arrived faster, on day 5 versus 15.

TCR cDNA was made by 5'RACE template switching, adding a universal primer site and UMIs. One entry per CDR3 protein, called by TCRdb with MiXCR from the 5' RACE reads. The data show fewer than 150,000 distinct CDR3 sequences, with approximately 7.1% seen just once and approximately 2.7% held by the top ten. This specimen consisted of CD4+ T cells sorted from PBMCs, obtained approximately 40 days after the first yellow fever vaccination. The chain couples TRBV7-3 to TRBJ2-3, with D perhaps TRBD1 (6 bases). This receptor was identified in a man aged 18-30 years who received the YFV17D yellow fever vaccine. CDR3 sequence (DNA): TGTGCCAGCAGCTTTCAGGGGTCCGCTGGAGCAGATACGCAGTATTTT. Amino acid sequence: CASSFQGSAGADTQYF.